Following are 18 T cell receptor beta chains from one sample sequenced in a study of T cells after yellow fever vaccination. From the 5' RACE reads, TCRdb called clonotypes with MiXCR, one entry per CDR3 protein. The table records approximately 300,000 distinct CDR3 sequences, about 10% of them present only once. The material was CD4+ T cells sorted from PBMCs, obtained 45 days after the yellow fever booster vaccination. The receptors here all came from a man aged 18 to 35 who received the YFV17D yellow fever vaccine.

The CDR3 reads CASSSHARGTASGANVLTF. The CDR3 DNA is TGTGCCAGTAGTAGCCATGCCCGGGGAACTGCGTCTGGGGCCAACGTCCTGACTTTC. J is TRBJ2-6 and V is TRBV19, with D perhaps matching TRBD2 (5 bases). V gave up 4 bases and J gave up 1 base, with 20 bases separating them. The CDR3 totals 19 residues. Germline V lookup: CDR1 LNHDA, CDR2 SQIVND (reference sequence).

This clonotype was seen a few times. The V and J genes are TRBV20-1 and TRBJ2-5, with 10 bases aligning to TRBD2. In germline, CDR1 is DFQATT, CDR2 SNEGSKA (reference sequence). The CDR3 is made up of 16 amino acids. Trimming cost V 3 bases and J 3 bases; bases outside gene matches: 10. Here the CDR3 DNA reads TGCAGTGCTAGTCCGCTAGCGGGGGCCTCAAAAGAGACCCAGTACTTC. This translates into CSASPLAGASKETQYF.

The J gene is TRBJ2-3, the V gene TRBV6-2 or TRBV6-3; 8 nucleotides line up with TRBD1. This CDR3 is 14 amino acids long. Germline values: CDR1 MNHEY, CDR2 SVGEGT. Trimming took 6 bases from V and 4 from J; bases not matched to a gene: 6. The DNA for the CDR3 is TGTGCCAGCAGCCTGGACAGGGTGGCAGATACGCAGTATTTT. This sequence encodes CASSLDRVADTQYF.

This clonotype was found a few times. The chain joins TRBV12-3 or TRBV12-4 to TRBJ2-7; 9 nucleotides agree with TRBD1. The J segment lost 0 bases and the V segment lost 5 bases, leaving 5 bases of the junction unmatched. The CDR3 is 15 amino acids. As DNA, the CDR3 is TGTGCCAGCAGTAAGGGACAGGGACGCTCCTACGAGCAGTACGTC. It encodes CASSKGQGRSYEQYV.

The V and J genes are TRBV4-3 and TRBJ2-7; 8 bases are shared with TRBD2. The CDR3 covers 15 residues. The J segment lost 1 base and the V segment lost 5 bases, leaving 7 bases of the junction unmatched. Germline V gene lookup returns CDR1 LGHNA and CDR2 YSLEER. The CDR3 sequence is CASSLGVAGSYEQYF. CDR3 in DNA: TGCGCCAGCAGCTTAGGGGTAGCGGGATCCTACGAGCAGTACTTC.

This chain links TRBV11-1 with TRBJ2-7, with 12 positions matching TRBD2. From germline, CDR1 is SGHAT and CDR2 FQDESV (reference sequence). The CDR3 contains 14 residues. V lost 5 bases, J lost 5 bases, and 4 bases stayed unmatched. CDR3 in amino acids: CASSPRLAGDEQYF. DNA of the CDR3: TGTGCCAGCAGCCCCAGACTAGCGGGGGACGAGCAGTACTTC.

V usage is TRBV4-1 and J usage is TRBJ2-7; D is undetermined. The CDR3 runs 15 residues. Deletions cut 4 bases from V and 3 bases from J, with 16 bases between. The germline V gene has CDR1 MGHRA and CDR2 YSYEKL. DNA of the CDR3: TGCGCCAGCAGCCGAGAACCGAAGAGACACTACGAGCAGTACGTC. This translates into CASSREPKRHYEQYV.

With regard to this clonotype: Mismatch with germline at one junction end may stem from a read error. The rearrangement uses TRBV29-1 and TRBJ2-4; no clear D. Germline V CDR1 and CDR2: SQVTM, ANQGSEA. This CDR3 spans 13 amino acids. CDR3 in DNA: TGCAGCGTTGGCCAGGTAGCCAAATACATTCAGTACTTC. Translation gives CSVGQVAKYIQYF.

In its sample, this clonotype was seen a few times. The chain's CDR3 is CSARKGADGYTF. CDR3 DNA: TGCAGTGCTCGAAAGGGGGCGGATGGCTACACCTTC. The chain recombines TRBV20-1 with TRBJ1-2; 7 bases map to TRBD1. V gave up 5 bases and J gave up 6 bases; unmatched junction bases: 6. The CDR3 sequence is 12 residues long. The germline CDR1 and CDR2 sequences are DFQATT and SNEGSKA (reference sequence).

This sequence joins TRBV9 and TRBJ2-3; a possible D gene is TRBD1 (6 bases). The ends were cut back, 1 base at V and 2 bases at J, with 20 bases in the middle. This CDR3 spans 18 amino acids. The germline gives CDR1 SGDLS, CDR2 YYNGEE. The DNA of the CDR3 is TGTGCCAGCAGCGTATACGGGGCTGGGACAACGATCACAGATACGCAGTATTTT. Its translation is CASSVYGAGTTITDTQYF.

This sequence joins TRBV28 and TRBJ2-3; D is perhaps TRBD2 (5 bases). With 6 bases removed from V and 2 bases from J, the gap between germline ends came to 9 bases. This CDR3 has 13 amino acids. The V gene's germline CDR1 is MDHEN and CDR2 SYDVKM. CDR3 sequence (DNA): TGTGCCAGCAGAGCGGCCGACACAGATACGCAGTATTTT. It is translated as CASRAADTDTQYF. The complete variable domain, with remaining parts taken from reference TRBV28 and TRBJ2-3, reads DVKVTQSSRYLVKRTGEKVFLECVQDMDHENMFWYRQDPGLGLRLIYFSYDVKMKEKGDIPEGYSVSREKKERFSLILESASTNQTSMYLCASRAADTDTQYFGPGTRLTVL.

This clonotype has more than one count but fewer than ten. CDR3 region: CASTNTARRTGSGDTQYF. The CDR3 coding sequence is TGTGCCAGCACCAATACAGCTCGGCGGACAGGCTCGGGGGATACGCAGTATTTT. This chain uses TRBV6-2 or TRBV6-3 with TRBJ2-3; 7 positions match TRBD1. CDR1 is MNHEY, CDR2 SVGEGT, per germline. This CDR3 has 18 amino acids. Trimming took 7 bases from V and 6 from J; bases not matched to a gene: 22.

This clonotype appeared many times. This chain joins TRBV7-3 and TRBJ2-7, with 8 bases lining up with TRBD2. Trimming took 2 bases from V and 0 from J; bases not matched to a gene: 0. Per the germline V gene, CDR1 is SGHTA and CDR2 is FQGTGA. The CDR3 has 14 residues. CDR3 in amino acids: CASSLAGGSYEQYF. The CDR3 DNA reads TGTGCCAGCAGCTTAGCGGGGGGCTCCTACGAGCAGTACTTC.

This clonotype has just a few counts. The chain joins TRBV7-9 to TRBJ1-6; D is possibly TRBD1 (6 bases). This CDR3 contains 16 residues. Germline-derived CDR1 and CDR2 are SEHNR and FQNEAQ (reference sequence). The V end was cut by 1 base, the J end by 9 bases, with 16 bases between. CDR3 coding DNA: TGTGCCAGCAGCTTAGAGGCCATGGGACAAATTTCACCCCTCCACTTT. This encodes CASSLEAMGQISPLHF.

This chain uses TRBV25-1 with TRBJ1-5; 7 bases are a match to TRBD1. The CDR3 contains 14 residues. Germline V gene sequence: CDR1 MGHDK, CDR2 SYGVNS. V was clipped by 6 bases and J by 2 bases; unmatched bases: 4. The CDR3: CASSQTGGNQPQHF. CDR3 sequence (DNA): TGTGCCAGCAGCCAAACAGGGGGCAATCAGCCCCAGCATTTT.

This clonotype was seen only a few times. The chain has TRBV20-1 and TRBJ2-7; D is unclear. The V gene lost 6 bases and the J gene lost 1 base, with 19 bases spanning the gap. Germline CDR1 DFQATT, CDR2 SNEGSKA (reference sequence). The CDR3 consists of 15 residues. The CDR3 DNA is TGCAGTGCACCCGACGCCCTGGTGGGGTCCTACGAGCAGTACTTC. This encodes CSAPDALVGSYEQYF.

This clonotype was observed a handful of times. V and J are TRBV19 and TRBJ2-7; D not certain. Trimming cost V 6 bases and J 3 bases, with 18 bases left between them. The CDR3 extends over 15 amino acids. Germline CDR1 is LNHDA and CDR2 is SQIVND (reference sequence). CDR3 nucleotide sequence: TGTGCCAGTAGCCCGGTGGGTGCCAGCTACTACGAGCAGTACGTC. It specifies CASSPVGASYYEQYV.

This rearrangement joins TRBV5-1 to TRBJ2-2; TRBD1 matches at 7 bases. The CDR3 consists of 13 residues. Germline CDR1 and CDR2: SGHRS and YFSETQ. Trimming at V came to 4 bases and at J to 7 bases, leaving 4 bases not matched to a gene. In DNA form, the CDR3 reads TGCGCCAGCAGCCTCGGGACAGACGGGGAGCTGTTTTTT. The encoded protein is CASSLGTDGELFF.